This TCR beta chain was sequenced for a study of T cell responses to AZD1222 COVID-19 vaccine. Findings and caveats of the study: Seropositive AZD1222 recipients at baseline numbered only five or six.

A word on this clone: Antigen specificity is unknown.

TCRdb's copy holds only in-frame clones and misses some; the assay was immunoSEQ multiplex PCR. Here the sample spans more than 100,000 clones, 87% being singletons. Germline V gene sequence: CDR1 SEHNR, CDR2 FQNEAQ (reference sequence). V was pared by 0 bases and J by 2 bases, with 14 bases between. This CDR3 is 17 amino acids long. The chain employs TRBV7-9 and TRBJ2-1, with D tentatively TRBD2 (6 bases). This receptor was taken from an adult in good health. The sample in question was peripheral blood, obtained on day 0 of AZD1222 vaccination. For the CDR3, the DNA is TGTGCCAGCAGCTTAGCCTCCCGACTAGATCCCTACAATGAGCAGTTCTTC. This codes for CASSLASRLDPYNEQFF.